This TCR beta chain was sequenced for a study of cytomegalovirus exposure and HLA in healthy donors. PCR employed 60 Vbeta and 13 Jbeta primers. Study processing details: In a later analysis, the count reached 74 million or so unique TCR beta chains, with about 10 million shared. Assay: immunoSEQ multiplex PCR; the TCRdb copy retains only in-frame clones and omits some. Clone size and the V and J calls come from that table; the DNA yielded D and trimming. This sample has some 200,000 clones, with over 75% found just once. Overall study results and limits: Specificity of a few CMV-associated chains for CMV antigens was verified in vitro.

Remarks on this clone: Its antigen is not identified.

Healthy individuals who donated bone marrow served as the donors. The TCR was taken from a man aged 35 to 55 in good health and CMV-seropositive. The specimen sequenced was PBMCs.

CDR3 in amino acids: CASSQQGYNEQYF. CDR3 sequence (DNA): TGTGCCAGCAGTCAACAGGGGTACAACGAGCAGTACTTC. The chain recombines TRBV27 with TRBJ2-7, with TRBD1 identical over 7 bases. The junction had 6 bases not matched to a gene; V was cut back by 5 bases and J by 5 bases. CDR1 is MNHEY and CDR2 is SMNVEV in the germline V gene (reference sequence). The CDR3 sequence is 13 residues long.